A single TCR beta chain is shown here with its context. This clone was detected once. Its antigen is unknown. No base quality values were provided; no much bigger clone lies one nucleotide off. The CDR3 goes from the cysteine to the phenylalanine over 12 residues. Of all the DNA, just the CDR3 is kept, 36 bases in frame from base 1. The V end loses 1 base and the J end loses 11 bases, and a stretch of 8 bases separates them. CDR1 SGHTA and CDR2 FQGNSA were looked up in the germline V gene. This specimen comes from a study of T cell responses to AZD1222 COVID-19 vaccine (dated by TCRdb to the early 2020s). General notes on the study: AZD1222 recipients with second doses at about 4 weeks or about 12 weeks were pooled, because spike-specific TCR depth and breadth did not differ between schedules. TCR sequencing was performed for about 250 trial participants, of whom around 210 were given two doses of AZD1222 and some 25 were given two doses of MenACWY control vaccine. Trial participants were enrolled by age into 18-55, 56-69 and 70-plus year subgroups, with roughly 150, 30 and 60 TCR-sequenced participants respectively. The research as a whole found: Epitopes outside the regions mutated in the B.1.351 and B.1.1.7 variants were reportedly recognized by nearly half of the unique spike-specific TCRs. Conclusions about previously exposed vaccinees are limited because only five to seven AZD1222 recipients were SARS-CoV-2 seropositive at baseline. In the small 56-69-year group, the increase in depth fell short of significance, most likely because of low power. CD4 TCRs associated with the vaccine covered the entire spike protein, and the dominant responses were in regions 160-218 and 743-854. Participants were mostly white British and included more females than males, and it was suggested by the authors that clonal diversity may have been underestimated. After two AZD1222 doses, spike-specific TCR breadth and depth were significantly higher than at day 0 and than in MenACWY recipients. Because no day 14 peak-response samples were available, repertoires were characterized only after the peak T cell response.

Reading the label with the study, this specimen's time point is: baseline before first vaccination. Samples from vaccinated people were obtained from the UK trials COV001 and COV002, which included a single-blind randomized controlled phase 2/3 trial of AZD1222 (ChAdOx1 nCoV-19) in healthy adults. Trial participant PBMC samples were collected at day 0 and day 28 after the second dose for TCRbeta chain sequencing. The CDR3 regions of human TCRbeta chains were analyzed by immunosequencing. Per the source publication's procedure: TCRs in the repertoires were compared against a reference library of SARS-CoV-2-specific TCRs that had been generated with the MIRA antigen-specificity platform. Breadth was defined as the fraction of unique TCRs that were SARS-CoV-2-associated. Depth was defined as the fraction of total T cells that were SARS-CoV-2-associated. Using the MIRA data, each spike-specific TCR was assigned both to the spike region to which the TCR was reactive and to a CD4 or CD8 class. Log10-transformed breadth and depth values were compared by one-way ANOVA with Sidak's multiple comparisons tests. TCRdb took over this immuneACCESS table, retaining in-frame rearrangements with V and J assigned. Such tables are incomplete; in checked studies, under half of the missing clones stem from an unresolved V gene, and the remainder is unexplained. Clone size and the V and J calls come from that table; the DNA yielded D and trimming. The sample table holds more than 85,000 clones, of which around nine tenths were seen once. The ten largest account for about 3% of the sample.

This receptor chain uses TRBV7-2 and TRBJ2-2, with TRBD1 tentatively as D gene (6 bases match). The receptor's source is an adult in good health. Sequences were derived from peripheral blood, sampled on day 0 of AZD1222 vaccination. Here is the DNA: TGTGCCAGCAGCTTAGTCGGGACAGAGCTGTTTTTT. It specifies CASSLVGTELFF.